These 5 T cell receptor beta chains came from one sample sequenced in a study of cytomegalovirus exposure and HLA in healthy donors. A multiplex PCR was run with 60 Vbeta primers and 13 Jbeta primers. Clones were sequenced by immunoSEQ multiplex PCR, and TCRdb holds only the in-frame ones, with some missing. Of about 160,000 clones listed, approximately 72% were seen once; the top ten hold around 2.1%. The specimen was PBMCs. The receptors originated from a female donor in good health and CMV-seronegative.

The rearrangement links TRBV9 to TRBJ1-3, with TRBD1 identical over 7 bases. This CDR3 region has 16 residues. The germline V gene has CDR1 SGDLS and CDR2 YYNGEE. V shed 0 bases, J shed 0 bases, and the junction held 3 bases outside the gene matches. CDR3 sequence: CASSVDRTGSGNTIYF. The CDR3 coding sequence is TGTGCCAGCAGCGTAGATCGGACAGGCTCTGGAAACACCATATATTTT.

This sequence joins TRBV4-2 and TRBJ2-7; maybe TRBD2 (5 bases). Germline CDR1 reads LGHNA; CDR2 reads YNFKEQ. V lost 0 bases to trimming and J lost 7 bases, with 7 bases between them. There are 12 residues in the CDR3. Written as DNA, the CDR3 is TGTGCCAGCAGCCAAGACCCGGGGGAGCAGTACTTC. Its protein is CASSQDPGEQYF.

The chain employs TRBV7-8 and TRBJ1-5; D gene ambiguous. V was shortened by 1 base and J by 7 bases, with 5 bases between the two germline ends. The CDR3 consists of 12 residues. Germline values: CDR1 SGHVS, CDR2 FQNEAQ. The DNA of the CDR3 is TGTGCCAGCAGCTTAGTCCGGCAGCCCCAGCATTTT. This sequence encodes CASSLVRQPQHF.

The CDR3 region is CAWSSNRGQIDGYTF. CDR3 nucleotides: TGTGCCTGGAGCTCCAACAGGGGGCAAATTGATGGCTACACCTTC. The V call is TRBV30, the J call TRBJ1-2, with 9 bases fitting TRBD1. V shed 3 bases and J 6 bases; nucleotides not matched to a gene: 11. The CDR3 is made up of 15 amino acids. Germline V CDR1 and CDR2: GTSNPN, SVGIG (reference sequence).

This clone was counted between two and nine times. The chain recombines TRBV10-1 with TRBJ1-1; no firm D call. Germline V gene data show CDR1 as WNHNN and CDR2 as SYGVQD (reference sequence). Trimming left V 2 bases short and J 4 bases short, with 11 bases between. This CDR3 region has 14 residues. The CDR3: CASSESRESTEAFF. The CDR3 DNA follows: TGCGCCAGCAGTGAGAGTCGGGAGAGCACTGAAGCTTTCTTT.